These 26 T cell receptor beta chains were all obtained from the same sample, sequenced in a study of OX40 agonist ivuxolimab in advanced cancers. The library was generated by the immunoSEQ multiplex PCR assay. TCRdb took over this immuneACCESS table, retaining in-frame rearrangements with V and J assigned. Such tables are incomplete; in checked studies, under half of the missing clones stem from an unresolved V gene, and the remainder is unexplained. The sample records about 94,000 clones, more than 75% of which are singletons. 0.31% of the sample goes to the ten largest clones. Specimen: CD4+ or CD8+ T cells sorted from blood, collected in a trial of the OX40 agonist ivuxolimab. The receptors were sampled from an adult with an advanced solid tumor such as melanoma, head and neck, liver or kidney cancer.

The chain has TRBV6-1 and TRBJ2-7; D perhaps matches TRBD2 (5 bases). The CDR3 runs 12 residues. The germline CDR1 and CDR2 sequences are MNHNS and SASEGT. V dropped 7 bases and J dropped 0 bases, with 7 bases sitting between them. The CDR3 spells CASITSSYEQYF. In nucleotides, the CDR3 is TGTGCCAGCATTACTAGCTCCTACGAGCAGTACTTC.

J is TRBJ2-3 and V is TRBV18; a possible D gene is TRBD2 (7 bases). V shed 1 base and J shed 0 bases, with 17 bases lying between them. The CDR3 spans 18 residues. Germline V gene lookup returns CDR1 KGHSH and CDR2 LQKENI. The CDR3 coding sequence is TGTGCCAGCTCACCACTGGCGGGGGCCGATTCTAGCACAGATACGCAGTATTTT. It encodes CASSPLAGADSSTDTQYF. Filled out from reference TRBV18 and TRBJ2-3, the complete variable domain reads NAGVMQNPRHLVRRRGQEARLRCSPMKGHSHVYWYRQLPEEGLKFMVYLQKENIIDESGMPKERFSAEFPKEGPSILRIQQVVRGDSAAYFCASSPLAGADSSTDTQYFGPGTRLTVL.

V is TRBV6-1 and J is TRBJ2-1; no reliable D call. Per germline, CDR1 MNHNS and CDR2 SASEGT. This CDR3 has 16 residues. V lost 4 bases and J lost 6, with 19 bases in between. In DNA, the CDR3 is TGTGCCAGCAGTGCCAGACAAGCTATCTCGTCCAATGAGCAGTTCTTC. The encoded protein is CASSARQAISSNEQFF.

This clone was counted between two and nine times. V gene TRBV5-1 combines with J gene TRBJ1-3, with 12 bases identical to TRBD1. CDR3 length: 18 residues. The germline CDR1 and CDR2 sequences are SGHRS and YFSETQ. V was clipped by 0 bases and J by 3 bases; unmatched bases: 7. DNA for the CDR3: TGCGCCAGCAGCTTGGCCGGGACAGGGGGCAATAATGGAAACACCATATATTTT. This sequence encodes CASSLAGTGGNNGNTIYF. The entire variable domain, with the rest obtained from reference TRBV5-1 and TRBJ1-3, is as follows: KAGVTQTPRYLIKTRGQQVTLSCSPISGHRSVSWYQQTPGQGLQFLFEYFSETQRNKGNFPGRFSGRQFSNSRSEMNVSTLELGDSALYLCASSLAGTGGNNGNTIYFGEGSWLTVV.

This chain joins TRBV7-8 and TRBJ2-7; 8 nucleotides agree with TRBD2. The germline gives CDR1 SGHVS, CDR2 FQNEAQ. V was clipped by 1 base and J by 2 bases; unmatched bases: 4. The length of the CDR3 is 15 residues. The CDR3 sequence is CASSLVSGATYEQYF. The CDR3 DNA sequence: TGTGCCAGCAGCTTAGTTAGCGGGGCTACCTACGAGCAGTACTTC.

This chain uses TRBV19 with TRBJ2-2, with a weak D call TRBD2 (6 bases). Trimming removed 4 bases from V and 6 bases from J, with 9 bases in between. The CDR3 consists of 13 residues. CDR1 is LNHDA and CDR2 is SQIVND in the germline V gene (reference sequence). The CDR3 bases are TGTGCCAGTAGTAAGGACTATGCCGGGGAGCTGTTTTTT. As protein: CASSKDYAGELFF.

The chain uses TRBV27 and TRBJ1-1, with D possibly matching TRBD1 (5 bases). Trimming stripped 8 bases from V and 7 bases from J, with 23 bases between. The CDR3 runs to 15 residues. CDR1 is MNHEY and CDR2 is SMNVEV in the germline V gene (reference sequence). CDR3 loop: CASQTNPRGSGEAFF. In DNA, the CDR3 is TGTGCCAGCCAAACCAATCCCCGGGGGTCTGGTGAAGCTTTCTTT.

This sequence joins TRBV19 and TRBJ1-1, with D maybe TRBD1 (6 bases). The CDR3 is made up of 16 amino acids. The ends were cut back, 8 bases at V and 1 base at J, with 20 bases in the middle. Germline assignment: CDR1 LNHDA and CDR2 SQIVND (reference sequence). The CDR3 protein is CASYPPWGHKNTEAFF. As DNA, the CDR3 is TGTGCCAGTTACCCCCCCTGGGGACACAAGAACACTGAAGCTTTCTTT. The variable domain in full, completed from reference TRBV19 and TRBJ1-1, reads DGGITQSPKYLFRKEGQNVTLSCEQNLNHDAMYWYRQDPGQGLRLIYYSQIVNDFQKGDIAEGYSVSREKKESFPLTVTSAQKNPTAFYLCASYPPWGHKNTEAFFGQGTRLTVV.

This rearrangement joins TRBV6-1 to TRBJ1-2; D may be TRBD1 (5 bases). Trimming cost V 2 bases and J 8 bases, with 18 bases left between them. CDR1 is MNHNS, CDR2 SASEGT, per germline. The CDR3 contains 15 residues. CDR3 DNA sequence: TGTGCCAGCAGTGAACCACCAAGGGACTTTAGGGGCTACACCTTC. It encodes CASSEPPRDFRGYTF.

The chain carries TRBV2 and TRBJ2-5; no reliable D call. CDR1 and CDR2 (germline): SNHLY, FYNNEI. Trimming left V 6 bases short and J 2 bases short, with 4 bases between. The CDR3 covers 11 residues. The CDR3 DNA is TGTGCCAGCAGCGTACAAGAGACCCAGTACTTC. It is translated as CASSVQETQYF. The entire variable domain, with the rest obtained from reference TRBV2 and TRBJ2-5, is as follows: EPEVTQTPSHQVTQMGQEVILRCVPISNHLYFYWYRQILGQKVEFLVSFYNNEISEKSEIFDDQFSVERPDGSNFTLKIRSTKLEDSAMYFCASSVQETQYFGPGTRLLVL.

CDR3 DNA sequence: TGTGCCAGCAGCTTTGGGCCTAATGAAAAACTGTTTTTT. It translates to CASSFGPNEKLFF. The chain is built from TRBV5-8 and TRBJ1-4; D remains ambiguous. CDR3 length: 13 amino acids. V lost 2 bases to trimming and J lost 3 bases, with 5 bases between them. Germline CDR1 and CDR2: SGHTS and YDEGEE.

CDR3 in DNA: TGTGCCTGGAGTCCCGGGACAGGGTTAAGAGATACGCAGTATTTT. Translated: CAWSPGTGLRDTQYF. V usage is TRBV30 and J usage is TRBJ2-3, with 9 positions matching TRBD1. Per germline, CDR1 GTSNPN and CDR2 SVGIG (reference sequence). With V trimmed by 2 bases and J by 5 bases, 8 bases remained unmatched. CDR3 length equals 15 residues.

V is TRBV5-8 and J is TRBJ2-3; TRBD2 matches at 8 bases. With 4 bases clipped from V and 4 bases from J, the junction kept 5 bases outside the gene matches. The V gene's germline CDR1 is SGHTS and CDR2 YDEGEE. The CDR3 totals 14 residues. The CDR3 spells CASSVGGEADTQYF. The DNA for the CDR3 is TGTGCCAGCAGCGTCGGGGGGGAGGCAGATACGCAGTATTTT.

This chain uses TRBV2 with TRBJ1-1, with 7 nucleotides matching TRBD1. Germline V gene lookup returns CDR1 SNHLY and CDR2 FYNNEI. The CDR3 consists of 15 residues. With 6 bases clipped from V and 4 bases from J, the junction kept 11 bases outside the gene matches. The CDR3 loop reads CASRETGVGGTEAFF. The CDR3 DNA reads TGTGCCAGCAGGGAAACAGGGGTCGGGGGCACTGAAGCTTTCTTT.

The rearrangement uses TRBV5-1 and TRBJ2-7, with unresolved D. The germline CDR1 and CDR2 sequences are SGHRS and YFSETQ. There are 13 residues in the CDR3. V lost 4 bases and J 3 bases, leaving 11 bases between the germline ends. The CDR3 spells CASSPVLLYEQYF. The CDR3 DNA reads TGCGCCAGCAGCCCAGTCCTGCTCTACGAGCAGTACTTC.

The CDR3 DNA is TGTGCCAGTAGTGTTCCGTCAGGTGCCAACTATGGCTACACCTTC. It codes for CASSVPSGANYGYTF. This chain links TRBV19 with TRBJ1-2; the D is unclear. Germline assignment: CDR1 LNHDA and CDR2 SQIVND (reference sequence). The ends were cut back, 5 bases at V and 2 bases at J, with 15 bases in the middle. The CDR3 runs 15 residues.

V is TRBV7-2 and J is TRBJ2-1; D is unresolved. The CDR3 runs 15 residues. Per germline, CDR1 SGHTA and CDR2 FQGNSA. Trimming removed 2 bases at V and 0 bases at J, with 8 bases between. In nucleotides, the CDR3 is TGTGCCAGCAGCTTAAAACAGAGCTCCTACAATGAGCAGTTCTTC. This codes for CASSLKQSSYNEQFF.

The chain has TRBV28 and TRBJ1-1; the D gene is possibly TRBD1 (6 bases). V shed 5 bases and J shed 6 bases, with 13 bases lying between them. In germline, CDR1 is MDHEN, CDR2 SYDVKM. CDR3 length: 13 amino acids. DNA of the CDR3: TGTGCCAGCAGTGAGGGGGGACGCGCTGAAGCTTTCTTT. It translates to CASSEGGRAEAFF.

V and J are TRBV19 and TRBJ2-1; D might be TRBD2 (7 bases). The V end lost 0 bases, the J end lost 6 bases, and 21 bases lay between the germline ends. Per the germline V gene, CDR1 is LNHDA and CDR2 is SQIVND (reference sequence). The CDR3 totals 18 residues. In DNA, the CDR3 is TGTGCCAGTAGTATAGATCTTCCTCAGGGGAGGGGTATCAATGAGCAGTTCTTC. It yields the protein CASSIDLPQGRGINEQFF.

J is TRBJ2-1 and V is TRBV11-3; D not resolved. Trimming removed 8 bases at V and 9 bases at J, with 17 bases between. Germline-derived CDR1 and CDR2 are SGHNT and YENEEA. The CDR3 consists of 13 residues. In DNA form, the CDR3 reads TGTGCCAGCGCCCCAGAGAGGATCAGTGAGCAGTTCTTC. This encodes CASAPERISEQFF.

The chain joins TRBV7-6 to TRBJ2-3; a possible D gene is TRBD1 (5 bases). Germline loops: CDR1 SGHVS, CDR2 FNYEAQ. The V gene lost 1 base and the J gene lost 2 bases, with 7 bases spanning the gap. The CDR3 consists of 14 residues. CDR3 sequence: CASSLVGATDTQYF. The CDR3 bases are TGTGCCAGCAGCTTAGTAGGGGCCACAGATACGCAGTATTTT.

The rearrangement joins TRBV2 to TRBJ2-2; tentative D call: TRBD1 (6 bases). With 1 base removed from V and 1 base from J, the gap between germline ends came to 7 bases. Germline V lookup: CDR1 SNHLY, CDR2 FYNNEI. The CDR3 is 15 residues long. DNA of the CDR3: TGTGCCAGCAGTGAAGTGGACAGGAACACCGGGGAGCTGTTTTTT. Amino acid sequence: CASSEVDRNTGELFF. Supplemented by reference TRBV2 and TRBJ2-2, the full variable domain reads EPEVTQTPSHQVTQMGQEVILRCVPISNHLYFYWYRQILGQKVEFLVSFYNNEISEKSEIFDDQFSVERPDGSNFTLKIRSTKLEDSAMYFCASSEVDRNTGELFFGEGSRLTVL.

This clone was seen once. CDR3 DNA: TGTGCCAGCAGCTTGTTAGGTGCGGAAGCTTTCTTT. This codes for CASSLLGAEAFF. The chain joins TRBV7-6 to TRBJ1-1; D unresolved. This CDR3 spans 12 amino acids. Germline assignment: CDR1 SGHVS and CDR2 FNYEAQ. V shed 3 bases and J shed 8 bases, with 10 bases lying between them.

J is TRBJ1-6 and V is TRBV10-3; TRBD1 might be the D (6 bases). CDR3 size: 17 residues. V lost 0 bases to trimming and J lost 3 bases, with 12 bases between them. Per germline, CDR1 ENHRY and CDR2 SYGVKD. The CDR3 here is CAISESGATSYNSPLHF. In DNA form, the CDR3 reads TGTGCCATCAGTGAGTCGGGGGCAACTAGCTATAATTCACCCCTCCACTTT.

The chain uses TRBV6-1 and TRBJ2-7, with TRBD2 identical over 7 bases. The CDR3 covers 14 residues. The germline gives CDR1 MNHNS, CDR2 SASEGT. V was clipped by 5 bases and J by 7 bases; unmatched bases: 11. CDR3 DNA sequence: TGTGCCAGCAGTCCCGCCTGGGGAGGGCGAGAGCAGTACTTC. Protein: CASSPAWGGREQYF.

J is TRBJ2-7 and V is TRBV15, with unresolved D. This CDR3 region has 14 residues. The germline CDR1 and CDR2 sequences are LNHNV and YYDKDF (reference sequence). Trimming cost V 1 base and J 5 bases, with 12 bases left between them. CDR3: CATSRVQGHDEQYF. For the CDR3, the DNA is TGTGCCACCAGCAGAGTCCAAGGTCACGACGAGCAGTACTTC.